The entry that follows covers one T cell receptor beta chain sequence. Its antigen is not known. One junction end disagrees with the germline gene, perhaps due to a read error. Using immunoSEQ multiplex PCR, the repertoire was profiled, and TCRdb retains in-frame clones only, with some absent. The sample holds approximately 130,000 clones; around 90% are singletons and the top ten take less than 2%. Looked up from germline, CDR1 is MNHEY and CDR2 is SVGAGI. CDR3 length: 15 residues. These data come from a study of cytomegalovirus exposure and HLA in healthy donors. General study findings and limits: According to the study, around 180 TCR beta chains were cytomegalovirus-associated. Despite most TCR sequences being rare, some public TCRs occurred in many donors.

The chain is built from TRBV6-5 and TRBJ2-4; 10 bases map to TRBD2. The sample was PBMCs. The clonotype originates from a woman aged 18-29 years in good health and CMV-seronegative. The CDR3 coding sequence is TGTGCCGGCAGGGAGCTAGCGGGAGTGGGTGTGTGCTGGTACTTC. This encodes CAGRELAGVGVCWYF.